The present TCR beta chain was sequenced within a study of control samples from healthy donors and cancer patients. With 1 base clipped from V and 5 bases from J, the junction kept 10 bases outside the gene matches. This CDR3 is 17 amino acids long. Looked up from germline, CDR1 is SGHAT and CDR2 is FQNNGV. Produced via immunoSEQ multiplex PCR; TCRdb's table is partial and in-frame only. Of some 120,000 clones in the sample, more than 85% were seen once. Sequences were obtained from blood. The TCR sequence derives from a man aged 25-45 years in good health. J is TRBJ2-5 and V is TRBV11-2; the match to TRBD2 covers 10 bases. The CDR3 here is CASSLAGAGGLWETQYF. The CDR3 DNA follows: TGTGCCAGCAGCTTAGCAGGAGCGGGGGGGCTCTGGGAGACCCAGTACTTC.